The rows below give T cell receptor beta chains drawn from one sample of a study of Ad26.COV2.S vaccination and SARS-CoV-2 variants. TCRdb's copy holds only in-frame clones and misses some; the assay was immunoSEQ multiplex PCR. The repertoire holds just over 350,000 clones, about 90% seen once, with 3% to 4% in the top ten. The sequences come from peripheral blood, collected after recovery from COVID-19. The receptors were sampled from a human donor who had recovered from COVID-19. CDR3s include the opening cysteine and the closing phenylalanine or tryptophan. The order of the fields is clone size, J gene, D gene, V gene, CDR3 DNA, CDR3 protein. The D gene is left open where the match is weak. Expanded clones are given a class, and other clones once, few, many or no size at all.

size: once
J: TRBJ2-2
D: TRBD1
V: TRBV5-4
DNA: TGTGCCAGCAGCTGGGGACAGGGGAACACCGGGGAGCTGTTTTTT
CDR3: CASSWGQGNTGELFF

size: NA
J: TRBJ1-2
D: TRBD1
V: TRBV27
DNA: TGTGCCAGTGAGGGACAGAACTATGGCTACACCTTC
CDR3: CASEGQNYGYTF

size: NA
J: TRBJ1-3
D: NA
V: TRBV19
DNA: TGTGCCAGTAGTATGATGGACACGACTGGAAACACCATATATTTT
CDR3: CASSMMDTTGNTIYF

size: NA
J: TRBJ1-6
D: NA
V: TRBV6-6
DNA: TGTGCCAGCCTGCGGGATAGCTCCTATAATTCACCCCTCCACTTT
CDR3: CASLRDSSYNSPLHF

size: NA
J: TRBJ1-1
D: NA
V: TRBV2
DNA: TGTGCCAGCCAGTGGACTGAAGCTTTCTTT
CDR3: CASQWTEAFF

size: NA
J: TRBJ1-2
D: NA
V: TRBV11-2
DNA: TGTGCCAGCAGCTGGGAAGGGAACGGCTACACCTTC
CDR3: CASSWEGNGYTF

size: NA
J: TRBJ2-7
D: NA
V: TRBV5-6
DNA: TGTGCCAGCAGCTTTTCGGGCTCCTACGAGCAGTACTTC
CDR3: CASSFSGSYEQYF

size: NA
J: TRBJ1-1
D: NA
V: TRBV7-2
DNA: TGTGCCAGCACCCATAGAGGTACAAGACAGGAGAACACTGAAGCTTTCTTT
CDR3: CASTHRGTRQENTEAFF

size: NA
J: TRBJ2-1
D: TRBD1
V: TRBV29-1
DNA: TGCAGCGTAGCCCCCACAGGGGGTTTCTACAATGAGCAGTTCTTC
CDR3: CSVAPTGGFYNEQFF

size: NA
J: TRBJ1-2
D: TRBD1
V: TRBV29-1
DNA: TGCAGCGTTATGGGACAGGACTACTATGGCTACACCTTC
CDR3: CSVMGQDYYGYTF

size: NA
J: TRBJ2-2
D: NA
V: TRBV7-3
DNA: TGTGCCAGCAGCCCCGAAGGGGCGGGGTTGGCCGGGGAGCTGTTTTTT
CDR3: CASSPEGAGLAGELFF

size: NA
J: TRBJ2-3
D: NA
V: TRBV25-1
DNA: TGTGCCAGCAGTGATAGTGCGGGGGCTAGCACAGATACGCAGTATTTT
CDR3: CASSDSAGASTDTQYF

size: NA
J: TRBJ1-2
D: NA
V: TRBV2
DNA: TGTGCCAGCGAAAACCTTCTGGACTATGGCTACACCTTC
CDR3: CASENLLDYGYTF

size: NA
J: TRBJ2-2
D: TRBD1
V: TRBV5-4
DNA: TGTGCCAGCAGCTTCTTTGACAGGGGTGCGACCGGGGAGCTGTTTTTT
CDR3: CASSFFDRGATGELFF

size: NA
J: TRBJ1-3
D: NA
V: TRBV5-6
DNA: TGTGCCAGCAGCTTTTTGGGTTCTGGAAACACCATATATTTT
CDR3: CASSFLGSGNTIYF

size: NA
J: TRBJ2-1
D: TRBD1
V: TRBV2
DNA: TGTGCCAGCAAGGACAGGGTAGGGTACAATGAGCAGTTCTTC
CDR3: CASKDRVGYNEQFF

size: NA
J: TRBJ2-5
D: TRBD2
V: TRBV7-2
DNA: TGTGCCAGCAGCTCGGGACTAGCGGGGGTGTACCAAGAGACCCAGTACTTC
CDR3: CASSSGLAGVYQETQYF

size: NA
J: TRBJ1-1
D: NA
V: TRBV27
DNA: TGTGCCAGCATCCCCGGGAGAGAGAGGGCCACTGAAGCTTTCTTT
CDR3: CASIPGRERATEAFF

size: NA
J: TRBJ2-7
D: NA
V: TRBV5-1
DNA: TGCGCCAGCAGCCTGGAACCCGACAGCTACGAGCAGTACTTC
CDR3: CASSLEPDSYEQYF

size: NA
J: TRBJ2-7
D: TRBD1
V: TRBV5-4
DNA: TGTGCCAGCAGCTCCCGCCGGGACAGGGGTTATCCCAACGGGCAGTACTTC
CDR3: CASSSRRDRGYPNGQYF

size: NA
J: TRBJ1-5
D: NA
V: TRBV5-1
DNA: TGCGCCAGCAGCTCCCGCCCCCTGCAGGGCGGTCAGCCCCAGCATTTT
CDR3: CASSSRPLQGGQPQHF

size: NA
J: TRBJ1-2
D: NA
V: TRBV2
DNA: TGTGCCAGCAGCGGGGGGGAGGCTAACTATGGCTACACCTTC
CDR3: CASSGGEANYGYTF

size: NA
J: TRBJ2-3
D: NA
V: TRBV12-5
DNA: TGTGCTAGTGGTTTGGAAATCGGGACTGGTACAGATACGCAGTATTTT
CDR3: CASGLEIGTGTDTQYF

size: few
J: TRBJ2-1
D: NA
V: TRBV10-1
DNA: TGCGCCAGCAGTGATGGACAGATCTACAATGAGCAGTTCTTC
CDR3: CASSDGQIYNEQFF

size: NA
J: TRBJ1-6
D: NA
V: TRBV7-8
DNA: TGTGCCAGCAGCCCCGGACCGAATTCACCCCTCCACTTT
CDR3: CASSPGPNSPLHF

size: NA
J: TRBJ2-7
D: TRBD1
V: TRBV3-1/TRBV3-2
DNA: TGTGCCAGCGGCACTGTCCCGGGGACAGGGTACTACGAGCAGTACTTC
CDR3: CASGTVPGTGYYEQYF

size: NA
J: TRBJ1-2
D: TRBD1
V: TRBV19
DNA: TGTGCCAGTAGAGACAGGGGCCGAAACTATGGCTACACCTTC
CDR3: CASRDRGRNYGYTF

size: NA
J: TRBJ1-5
D: NA
V: TRBV2
DNA: TGTGCCAGCAGCCCTCCACGGGGCGGCGGACAGCCCCAGCATTTT
CDR3: CASSPPRGGGQPQHF

size: NA
J: TRBJ1-6
D: TRBD1
V: TRBV9
DNA: TGTGCCAGCAGCGCCTACGGGGACAGGGATAATTCACCCCTCCACTTT
CDR3: CASSAYGDRDNSPLHF

size: NA
J: TRBJ1-5
D: TRBD1
V: TRBV9
DNA: TGTGCCAGCAGCGCAGGGACAGGGTTTAGCAATCAGCCCCAGCATTTT
CDR3: CASSAGTGFSNQPQHF

size: NA
J: TRBJ2-7
D: NA
V: TRBV7-2
DNA: TGTGCCAGCAGCCCCGAGGGGTTCGGAGAGCAGTACTTC
CDR3: CASSPEGFGEQYF

size: NA
J: TRBJ2-1
D: TRBD2
V: TRBV9
DNA: TGTGCCAGCAGCCCCGGGGGGGGGACTGGGAATGAGCAGTTCTTC
CDR3: CASSPGGGTGNEQFF

size: once
J: TRBJ2-7
D: NA
V: TRBV5-1
DNA: TGCGCCAGCAGCTTGAGTATAGGTTCTACCTACGAGCAGTACTTC
CDR3: CASSLSIGSTYEQYF

size: NA
J: TRBJ2-3
D: TRBD2
V: TRBV5-4
DNA: TGTGCCAGCAGCTTGGCGGGACTAGCGGGAGCCGCTAGCACAGATACGCAGTATTTT
CDR3: CASSLAGLAGAASTDTQYF

size: NA
J: TRBJ2-7
D: NA
V: TRBV18
DNA: TGTGCCAGCTCACTCTATACGGGGATCTACGAGCAGTACTTC
CDR3: CASSLYTGIYEQYF

size: NA
J: TRBJ2-5
D: TRBD1
V: TRBV6-5
DNA: TGTGCCAGCAGTAGAGGACAGGTCCAGGAAACCCAGTACTTC
CDR3: CASSRGQVQETQYF

size: NA
J: TRBJ2-3
D: TRBD2
V: TRBV7-8
DNA: TGTGCCAGCAGCTTAGTGGGGGGGACAGATACGCAGTATTTT
CDR3: CASSLVGGTDTQYF

size: NA
J: TRBJ2-3
D: TRBD1
V: TRBV5-1
DNA: TGCGCCAGCAGCTTAAACGGGGACAGGGGAACAGATACGCAGTATTTT
CDR3: CASSLNGDRGTDTQYF

size: NA
J: TRBJ2-7
D: NA
V: TRBV5-6
DNA: TGTGCCAGCAGCAGAGAAGGGACGATGGGACCCTACTTC
CDR3: CASSREGTMGPYF

size: NA
J: TRBJ1-1
D: NA
V: TRBV19
DNA: TGTGCCAGTAGTATAGGCCCAGACAGAACCACTGAAGCTTTCTTT
CDR3: CASSIGPDRTTEAFF

size: few
J: TRBJ2-5
D: NA
V: TRBV29-1
DNA: TGCAGCGTTGAAAGGATTGAGACCCAGTACTTC
CDR3: CSVERIETQYF

size: NA
J: TRBJ1-5
D: TRBD1
V: TRBV2
DNA: TGTGCCAGCAGTACTAGAGCGGGACAGGGGGCCAGTCAGCCCCAGCATTTT
CDR3: CASSTRAGQGASQPQHF

size: NA
J: TRBJ2-7
D: TRBD2
V: TRBV6-5
DNA: TGTGCCAGCCGTCTAGCGGGGGATTCCTACGAGCAGTACTTC
CDR3: CASRLAGDSYEQYF

size: NA
J: TRBJ1-6
D: NA
V: TRBV11-2
DNA: TGTGCCAGCAGCTACAAGTCAACGCCCCGCTCCTATAATTCACCCCTCCACTTT
CDR3: CASSYKSTPRSYNSPLHF

size: NA
J: TRBJ2-7
D: NA
V: TRBV11-2
DNA: TGTGCCAGCAGCTTAGGAGGACAGACCACCCGGTCCTACGAGCAGTACTTC
CDR3: CASSLGGQTTRSYEQYF

size: NA
J: TRBJ2-1
D: TRBD2
V: TRBV7-7
DNA: TGTGCCAGCAGCGAGACTAGCGGGGGGGTCGATGAGCAGTTCTTC
CDR3: CASSETSGGVDEQFF

size: once
J: TRBJ1-1
D: NA
V: TRBV3-1/TRBV3-2
DNA: TGTGCCAGCACCTTCTCTGGGCTAATGAACACTGAAGCTTTCTTT
CDR3: CASTFSGLMNTEAFF

size: NA
J: TRBJ2-1
D: NA
V: TRBV9
DNA: TGTGCCAGCAGCGGGGGGGAATCCTACAATGAGCAGTTCTTC
CDR3: CASSGGESYNEQFF

size: NA
J: TRBJ2-2
D: NA
V: TRBV18
DNA: TGTGCCAGCTCACCACTTTGGAATAGAGGCACCGGGGAGCTGTTTTTT
CDR3: CASSPLWNRGTGELFF

size: NA
J: TRBJ1-2
D: TRBD1
V: TRBV27
DNA: TGTGCCAGCAGTCACCGGGACAGGGGGCTTGGCTACACCTTC
CDR3: CASSHRDRGLGYTF